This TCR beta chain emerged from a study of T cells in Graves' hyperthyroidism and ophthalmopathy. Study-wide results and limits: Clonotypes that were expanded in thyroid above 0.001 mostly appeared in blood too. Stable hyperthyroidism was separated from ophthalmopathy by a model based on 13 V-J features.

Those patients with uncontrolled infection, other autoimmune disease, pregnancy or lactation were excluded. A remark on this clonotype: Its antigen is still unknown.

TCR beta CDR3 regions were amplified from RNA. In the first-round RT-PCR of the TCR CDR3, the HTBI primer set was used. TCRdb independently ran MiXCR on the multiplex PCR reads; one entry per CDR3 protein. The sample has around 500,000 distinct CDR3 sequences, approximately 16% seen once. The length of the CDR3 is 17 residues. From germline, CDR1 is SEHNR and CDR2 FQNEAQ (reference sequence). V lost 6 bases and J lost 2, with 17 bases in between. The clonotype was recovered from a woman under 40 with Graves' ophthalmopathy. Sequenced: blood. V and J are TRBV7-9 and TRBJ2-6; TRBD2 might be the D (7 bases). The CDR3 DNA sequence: TGTGCCAGCAGTGGGGCCATGGGGGGGCCTGGGGCCAACGTCCTGACTTTC. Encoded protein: CASSGAMGGPGANVLTF.